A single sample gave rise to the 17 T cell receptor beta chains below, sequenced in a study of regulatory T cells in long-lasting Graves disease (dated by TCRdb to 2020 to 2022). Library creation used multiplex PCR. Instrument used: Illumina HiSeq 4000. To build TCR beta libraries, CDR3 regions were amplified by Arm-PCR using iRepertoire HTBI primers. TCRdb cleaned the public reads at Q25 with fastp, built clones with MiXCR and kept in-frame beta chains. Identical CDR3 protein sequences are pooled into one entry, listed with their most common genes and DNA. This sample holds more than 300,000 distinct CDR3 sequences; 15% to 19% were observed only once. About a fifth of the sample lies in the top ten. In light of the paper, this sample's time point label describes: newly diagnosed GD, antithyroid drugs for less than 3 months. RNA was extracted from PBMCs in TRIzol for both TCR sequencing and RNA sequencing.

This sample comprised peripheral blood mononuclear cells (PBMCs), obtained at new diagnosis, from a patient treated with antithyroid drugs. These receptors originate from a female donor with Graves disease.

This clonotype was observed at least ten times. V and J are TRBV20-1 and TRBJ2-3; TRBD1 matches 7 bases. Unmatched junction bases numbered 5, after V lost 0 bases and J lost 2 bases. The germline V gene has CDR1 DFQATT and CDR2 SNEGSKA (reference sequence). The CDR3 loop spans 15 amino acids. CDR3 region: CSARDYRGSTDTQYF. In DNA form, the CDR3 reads TGCAGTGCTAGAGATTACAGGGGCTCCACAGATACGCAGTATTTT.

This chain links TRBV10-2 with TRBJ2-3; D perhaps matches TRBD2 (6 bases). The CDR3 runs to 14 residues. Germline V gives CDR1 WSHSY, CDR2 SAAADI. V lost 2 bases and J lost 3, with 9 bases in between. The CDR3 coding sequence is TGCGCCAGCAGTGAGAGGGAGGTAACAGATACGCAGTATTTT. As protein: CASSEREVTDTQYF.

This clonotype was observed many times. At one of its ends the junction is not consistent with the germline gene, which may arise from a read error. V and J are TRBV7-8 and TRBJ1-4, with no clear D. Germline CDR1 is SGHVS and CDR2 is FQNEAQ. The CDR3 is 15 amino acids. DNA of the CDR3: TGTGCCAGCAGCTTAGTCCGGGTGGGGAATGAAAAACTGTCTTTT. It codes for CASSLVRVGNEKLSF.

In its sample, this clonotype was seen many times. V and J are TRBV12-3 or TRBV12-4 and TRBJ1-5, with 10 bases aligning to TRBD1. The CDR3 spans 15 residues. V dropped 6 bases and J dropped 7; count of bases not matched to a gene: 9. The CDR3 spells CASSPDRGLNQPQHF. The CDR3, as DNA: TGTGCCAGCAGCCCCGACAGGGGGCTAAACCAGCCCCAGCATTTT.

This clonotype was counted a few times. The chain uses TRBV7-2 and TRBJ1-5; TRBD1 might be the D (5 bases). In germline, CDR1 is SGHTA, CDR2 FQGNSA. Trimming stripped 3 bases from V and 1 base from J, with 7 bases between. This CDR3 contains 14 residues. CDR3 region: CASSFRQSNQPQHF. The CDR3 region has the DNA TGTGCCAGCAGCTTCCGACAGAGCAATCAGCCCCAGCATTTT.

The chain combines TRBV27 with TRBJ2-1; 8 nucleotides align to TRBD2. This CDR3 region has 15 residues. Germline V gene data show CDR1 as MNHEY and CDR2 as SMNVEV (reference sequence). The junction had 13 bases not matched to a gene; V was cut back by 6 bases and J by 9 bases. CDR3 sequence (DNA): TGTGCCAGCAGCTTAGCCCGAGCGGGAGTGGCTGAGCAGTTCTTC. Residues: CASSLARAGVAEQFF.

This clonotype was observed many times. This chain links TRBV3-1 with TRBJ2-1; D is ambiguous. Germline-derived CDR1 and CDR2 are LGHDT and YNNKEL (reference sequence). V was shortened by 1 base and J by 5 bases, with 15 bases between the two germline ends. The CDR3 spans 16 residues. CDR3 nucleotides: TGTGCCAGCAGCCAAGTAATCCCCACGGAAGACAATGAGCAGTTCTTC. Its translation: CASSQVIPTEDNEQFF.

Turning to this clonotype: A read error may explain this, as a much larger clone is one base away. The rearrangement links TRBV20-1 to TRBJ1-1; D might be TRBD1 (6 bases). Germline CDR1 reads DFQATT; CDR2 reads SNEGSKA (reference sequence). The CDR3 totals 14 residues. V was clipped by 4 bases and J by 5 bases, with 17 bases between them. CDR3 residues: CSATGRGVNTEAFF. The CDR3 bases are TGCAGTGCTACCGGCAGGGGCGTAAATACTGAAGCTTTCTTT.

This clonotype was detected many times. Here the CDR3 reads CSVEDRGWGNSGANVLTF. The CDR3, as DNA: TGCAGCGTTGAAGATCGTGGGTGGGGGAACTCTGGGGCCAACGTCCTGACTTTC. This rearrangement joins TRBV29-1 to TRBJ2-6; D assignment may be TRBD1 or TRBD2 (5 bases each). Germline-derived CDR1 and CDR2 are SQVTM and ANQGSEA. The CDR3 loop spans 18 amino acids. V gave up 0 bases and J gave up 0 bases, with 15 bases separating them.

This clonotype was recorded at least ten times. The CDR3 sequence: CASSPQDPRSGGYNEQFF. Here the CDR3 DNA reads TGTGCCAGCAGCCCCCAGGACCCTAGGAGCGGGGGATACAATGAGCAGTTCTTC. The chain joins TRBV7-9 to TRBJ2-1, with 8 bases lining up with TRBD2. V shed 5 bases, J shed 4 bases, and the junction held 16 bases outside the gene matches. CDR1 and CDR2 from the germline V gene are SEHNR and FQNEAQ (reference sequence). The CDR3 has 18 residues.

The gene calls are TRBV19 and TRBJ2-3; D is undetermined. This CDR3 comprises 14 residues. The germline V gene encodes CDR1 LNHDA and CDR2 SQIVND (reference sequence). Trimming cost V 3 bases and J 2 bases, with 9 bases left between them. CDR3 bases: TGTGCCAGTAGTATTGGTTTGGACACAGATACGCAGTATTTT. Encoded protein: CASSIGLDTDTQYF.

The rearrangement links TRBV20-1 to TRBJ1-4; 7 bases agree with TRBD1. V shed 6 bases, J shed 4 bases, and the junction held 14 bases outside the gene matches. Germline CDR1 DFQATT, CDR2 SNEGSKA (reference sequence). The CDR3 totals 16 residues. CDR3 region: CSATRGKGAINEKLFF. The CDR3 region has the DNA TGCAGTGCCACCCGGGGAAAGGGGGCCATTAATGAAAAACTGTTTTTT.

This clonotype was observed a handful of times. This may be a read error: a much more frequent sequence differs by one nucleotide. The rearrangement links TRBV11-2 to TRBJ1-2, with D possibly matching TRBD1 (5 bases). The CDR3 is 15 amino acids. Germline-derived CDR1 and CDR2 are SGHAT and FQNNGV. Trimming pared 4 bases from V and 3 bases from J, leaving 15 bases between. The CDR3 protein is CASSSSGAAYYGYTF. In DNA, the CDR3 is TGTGCCAGCAGCTCATCCGGGGCCGCTTACTATGGCTACACCTTC.

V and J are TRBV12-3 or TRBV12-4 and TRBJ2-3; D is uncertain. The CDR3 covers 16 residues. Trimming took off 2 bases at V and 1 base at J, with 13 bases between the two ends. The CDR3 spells CASSLLLTQRTDTQYF. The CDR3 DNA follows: TGTGCCAGCAGTTTATTGTTGACCCAGCGCACAGATACGCAGTATTTT.

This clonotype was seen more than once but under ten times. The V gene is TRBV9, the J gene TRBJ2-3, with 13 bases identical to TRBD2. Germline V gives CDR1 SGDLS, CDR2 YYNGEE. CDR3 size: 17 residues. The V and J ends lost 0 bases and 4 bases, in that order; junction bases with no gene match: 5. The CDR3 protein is CASSVVQGLAGSDTQYF. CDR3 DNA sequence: TGTGCCAGCAGCGTAGTGCAGGGACTAGCGGGGTCAGATACGCAGTATTTT.

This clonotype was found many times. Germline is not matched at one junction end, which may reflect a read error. CDR3 sequence reads: CASSQDWGQTPHF. In nucleotides, the CDR3 is TGTGCCAGCAGCCAAGATTGGGGGCAGACCCCTCACTTC. The V call is TRBV3-1, the J call TRBJ2-5; possibly TRBD1 for D (6 bases). Germline CDR1 reads LGHDT; CDR2 reads YNNKEL (reference sequence). The CDR3 sequence is 13 residues long.

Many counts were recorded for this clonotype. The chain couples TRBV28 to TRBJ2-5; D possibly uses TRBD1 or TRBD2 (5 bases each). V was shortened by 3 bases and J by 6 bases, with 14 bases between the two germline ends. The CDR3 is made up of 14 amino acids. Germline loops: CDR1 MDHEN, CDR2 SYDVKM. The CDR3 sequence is CASSFEGMGQTQYF. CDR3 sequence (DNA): TGTGCCAGCAGTTTTGAGGGGATGGGACAGACCCAGTACTTC.